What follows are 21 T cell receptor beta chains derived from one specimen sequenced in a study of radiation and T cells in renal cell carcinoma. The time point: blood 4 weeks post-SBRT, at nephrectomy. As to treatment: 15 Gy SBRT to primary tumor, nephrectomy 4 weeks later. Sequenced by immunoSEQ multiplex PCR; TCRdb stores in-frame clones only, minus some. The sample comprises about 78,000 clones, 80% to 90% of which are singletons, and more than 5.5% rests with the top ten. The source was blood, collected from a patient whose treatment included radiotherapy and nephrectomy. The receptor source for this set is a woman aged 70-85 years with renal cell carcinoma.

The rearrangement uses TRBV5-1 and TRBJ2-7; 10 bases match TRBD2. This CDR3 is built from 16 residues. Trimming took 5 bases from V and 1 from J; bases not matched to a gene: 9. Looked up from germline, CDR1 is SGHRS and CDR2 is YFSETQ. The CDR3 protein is CASSPNSGGTSYEQYF. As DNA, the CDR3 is TGCGCCAGCAGTCCCAATAGCGGGGGGACTTCCTACGAGCAGTACTTC.

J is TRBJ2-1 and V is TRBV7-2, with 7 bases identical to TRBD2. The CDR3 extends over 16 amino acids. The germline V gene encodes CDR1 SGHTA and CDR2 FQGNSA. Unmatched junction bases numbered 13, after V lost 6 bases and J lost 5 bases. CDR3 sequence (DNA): TGTGCCAGCAGTCGAGTACTAGCGTTGGGCCACAATGAGCAGTTCTTC. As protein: CASSRVLALGHNEQFF.

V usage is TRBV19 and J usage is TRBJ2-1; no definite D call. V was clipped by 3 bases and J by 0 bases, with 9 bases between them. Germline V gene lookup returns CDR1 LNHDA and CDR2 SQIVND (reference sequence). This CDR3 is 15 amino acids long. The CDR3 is CASSIQGPSYNEQFF. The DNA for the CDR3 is TGTGCCAGTAGTATTCAAGGGCCCTCCTACAATGAGCAGTTCTTC. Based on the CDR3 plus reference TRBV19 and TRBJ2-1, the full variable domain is DGGITQSPKYLFRKEGQNVTLSCEQNLNHDAMYWYRQDPGQGLRLIYYSQIVNDFQKGDIAEGYSVSREKKESFPLTVTSAQKNPTAFYLCASSIQGPSYNEQFFGPGTRLTVL.

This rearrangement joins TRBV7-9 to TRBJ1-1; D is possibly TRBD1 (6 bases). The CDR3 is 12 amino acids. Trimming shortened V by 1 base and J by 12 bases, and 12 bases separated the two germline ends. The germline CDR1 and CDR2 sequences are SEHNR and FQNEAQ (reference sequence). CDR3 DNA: TGTGCCAGCAGCTTAGATCAGGGGCGAACTTTCTTT. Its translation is CASSLDQGRTFF.

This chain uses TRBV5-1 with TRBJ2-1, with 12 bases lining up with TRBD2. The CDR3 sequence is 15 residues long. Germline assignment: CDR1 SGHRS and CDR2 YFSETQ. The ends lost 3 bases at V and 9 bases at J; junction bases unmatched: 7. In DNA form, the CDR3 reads TGCGCCAGCAGCTCCCCTAGCGGGGGGGCCGCTGAGCAGTTCTTC. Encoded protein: CASSSPSGGAAEQFF.

CDR3 sequence: CASTLAGARDTQYF. The CDR3 DNA is TGTGCCAGCACCCTAGCGGGGGCTAGAGATACGCAGTATTTT. The J gene is TRBJ2-3, the V gene TRBV2; 10 bases align to TRBD2. The CDR3 length is 14 residues. Germline assignment: CDR1 SNHLY and CDR2 FYNNEI. Trimming removed 7 bases from V and 5 bases from J; junction bases left unmatched: 6.

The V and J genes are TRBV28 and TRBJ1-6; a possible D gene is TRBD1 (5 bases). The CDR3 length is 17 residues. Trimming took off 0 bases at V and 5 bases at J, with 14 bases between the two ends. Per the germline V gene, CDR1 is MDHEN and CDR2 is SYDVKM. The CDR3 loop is CASSLWGQLPNNSPLHF. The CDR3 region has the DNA TGTGCCAGCAGTTTATGGGGGCAGCTCCCCAATAATTCACCCCTCCACTTT.

In DNA form, the CDR3 reads TGTGCCAGCAGGGATAGCGGGGGGGCAGATACGCAGTATTTT. As protein: CASRDSGGADTQYF. V is TRBV28 and J is TRBJ2-3; 11 bases match TRBD2. Losses at the gene ends were 6 bases for V and 4 bases for J; bases not matched to a gene: 3. The CDR3 sequence is 14 residues long. CDR1 and CDR2 from the germline V gene are MDHEN and SYDVKM.

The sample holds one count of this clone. CDR3 in amino acids: CASIKGQRNTEAFF. As DNA, the CDR3 is TGTGCCAGCATTAAGGGACAGAGGAACACTGAAGCTTTCTTT. The chain carries TRBV10-3 and TRBJ1-1; 7 bases agree with TRBD1. CDR1 and CDR2 (germline): ENHRY, SYGVKD. The CDR3 consists of 14 residues. With 10 bases clipped from V and 1 base from J, the junction kept 9 bases outside the gene matches.

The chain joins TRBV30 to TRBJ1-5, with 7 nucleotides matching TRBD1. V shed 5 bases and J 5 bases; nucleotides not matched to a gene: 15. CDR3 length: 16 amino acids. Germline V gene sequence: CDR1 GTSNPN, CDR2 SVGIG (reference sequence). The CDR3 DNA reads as TGTGCCTGGGGACCACTCGGGGACAGAGGGGATCAGCCCCAGCATTTT. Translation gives CAWGPLGDRGDQPQHF.

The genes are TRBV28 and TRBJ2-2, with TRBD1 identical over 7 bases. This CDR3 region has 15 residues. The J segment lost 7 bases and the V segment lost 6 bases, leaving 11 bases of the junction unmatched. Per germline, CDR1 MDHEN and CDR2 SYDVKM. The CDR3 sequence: CASSFGQGENGELFF. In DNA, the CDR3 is TGTGCCAGCAGCTTTGGGCAGGGGGAAAACGGGGAGCTGTTTTTT.

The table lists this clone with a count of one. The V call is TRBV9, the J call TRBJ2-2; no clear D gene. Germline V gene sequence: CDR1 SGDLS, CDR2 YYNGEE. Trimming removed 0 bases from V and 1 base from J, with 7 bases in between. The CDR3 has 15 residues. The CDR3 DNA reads TGTGCCAGCAGCGTAGGACATTTGAACACCGGGGAGCTGTTTTTT. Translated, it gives CASSVGHLNTGELFF.

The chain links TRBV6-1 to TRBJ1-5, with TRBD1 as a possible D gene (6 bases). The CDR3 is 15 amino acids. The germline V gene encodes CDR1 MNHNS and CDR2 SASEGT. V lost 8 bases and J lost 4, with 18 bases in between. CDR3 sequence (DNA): TGTGCCAGCTCGGCCAGGGGTATTAGAAATCAGCCCCAGCATTTT. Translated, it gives CASSARGIRNQPQHF.

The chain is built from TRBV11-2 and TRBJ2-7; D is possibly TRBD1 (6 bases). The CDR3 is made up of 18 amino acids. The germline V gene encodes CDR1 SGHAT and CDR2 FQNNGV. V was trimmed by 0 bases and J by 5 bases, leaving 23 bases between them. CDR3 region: CASSLDIYRTDLMDEQYF. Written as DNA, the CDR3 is TGTGCCAGCAGCTTAGATATCTACCGGACAGATCTAATGGACGAGCAGTACTTC. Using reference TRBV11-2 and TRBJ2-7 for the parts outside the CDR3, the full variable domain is EAGVAQSPRYKIIEKRQSVAFWCNPISGHATLYWYQQILGQGPKLLIQFQNNGVVDDSQLPKDRFSAERLKGVDSTLKIQPAKLEDSAVYLCASSLDIYRTDLMDEQYFGPGTRLTVT.

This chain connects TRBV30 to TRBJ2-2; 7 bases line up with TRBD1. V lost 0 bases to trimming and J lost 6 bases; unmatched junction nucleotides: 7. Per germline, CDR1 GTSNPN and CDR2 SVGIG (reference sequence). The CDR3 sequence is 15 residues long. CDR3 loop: CAWSVSGGASGELFF. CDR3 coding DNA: TGTGCCTGGAGTGTGTCAGGGGGAGCGTCCGGGGAGCTGTTTTTT.

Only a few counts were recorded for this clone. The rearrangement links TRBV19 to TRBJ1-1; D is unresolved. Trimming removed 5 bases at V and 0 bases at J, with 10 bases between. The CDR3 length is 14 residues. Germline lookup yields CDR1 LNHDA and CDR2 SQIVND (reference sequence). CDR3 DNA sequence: TGTGCCAGTAGTGTAACAATATTGAACACTGAAGCTTTCTTT. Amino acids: CASSVTILNTEAFF.

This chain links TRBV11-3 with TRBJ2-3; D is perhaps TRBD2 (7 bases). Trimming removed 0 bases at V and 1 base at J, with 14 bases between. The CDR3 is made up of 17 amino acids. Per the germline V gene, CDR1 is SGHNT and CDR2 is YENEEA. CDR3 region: CASSLDPRGAGTDTQYF. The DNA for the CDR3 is TGTGCCAGCAGCTTAGATCCCCGGGGGGCGGGCACAGATACGCAGTATTTT.

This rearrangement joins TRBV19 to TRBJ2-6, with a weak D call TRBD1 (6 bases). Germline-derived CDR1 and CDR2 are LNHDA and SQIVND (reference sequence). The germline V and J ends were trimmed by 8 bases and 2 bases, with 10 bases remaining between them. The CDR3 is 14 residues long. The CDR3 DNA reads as TGTGCCAGTTCACAGGGCACTGGGGCCAACGTCCTGACTTTC. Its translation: CASSQGTGANVLTF.

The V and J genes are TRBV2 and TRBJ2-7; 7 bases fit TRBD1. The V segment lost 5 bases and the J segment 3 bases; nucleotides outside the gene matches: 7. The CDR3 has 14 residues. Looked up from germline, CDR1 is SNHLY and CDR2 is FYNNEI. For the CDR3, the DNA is TGTGCCAGCAGTCGACAGGGAGTAATCTACGAGCAGTACTTC. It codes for CASSRQGVIYEQYF. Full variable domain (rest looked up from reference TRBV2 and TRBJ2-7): EPEVTQTPSHQVTQMGQEVILRCVPISNHLYFYWYRQILGQKVEFLVSFYNNEISEKSEIFDDQFSVERPDGSNFTLKIRSTKLEDSAMYFCASSRQGVIYEQYFGPGTRLTVT.

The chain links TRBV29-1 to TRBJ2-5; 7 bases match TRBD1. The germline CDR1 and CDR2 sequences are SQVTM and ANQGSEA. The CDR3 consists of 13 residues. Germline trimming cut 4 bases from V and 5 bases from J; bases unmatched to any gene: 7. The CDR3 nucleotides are TGCAGCGTTGTTGACAGGGTTCTGGAGACCCAGTACTTC. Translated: CSVVDRVLETQYF. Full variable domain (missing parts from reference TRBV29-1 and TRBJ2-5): SAVISQKPSRDICQRGTSLTIQCQVDSQVTMMFWYRQQPGQSLTLIATANQGSEATYESGFVIDKFPISRPNLTFSTLTVSNMSPEDSSIYLCSVVDRVLETQYFGPGTRLLVL.

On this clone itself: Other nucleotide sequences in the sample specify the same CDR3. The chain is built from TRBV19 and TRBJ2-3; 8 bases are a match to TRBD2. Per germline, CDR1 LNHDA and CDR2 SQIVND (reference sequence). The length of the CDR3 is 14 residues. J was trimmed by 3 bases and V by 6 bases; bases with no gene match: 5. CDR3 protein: CASSPRGGTDTQYF. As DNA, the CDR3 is TGTGCCAGTAGCCCCCGGGGGGGGACAGATACGCAGTATTTT. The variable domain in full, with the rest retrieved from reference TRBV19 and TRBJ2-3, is DGGITQSPKYLFRKEGQNVTLSCEQNLNHDAMYWYRQDPGQGLRLIYYSQIVNDFQKGDIAEGYSVSREKKESFPLTVTSAQKNPTAFYLCASSPRGGTDTQYFGPGTRLTVL.